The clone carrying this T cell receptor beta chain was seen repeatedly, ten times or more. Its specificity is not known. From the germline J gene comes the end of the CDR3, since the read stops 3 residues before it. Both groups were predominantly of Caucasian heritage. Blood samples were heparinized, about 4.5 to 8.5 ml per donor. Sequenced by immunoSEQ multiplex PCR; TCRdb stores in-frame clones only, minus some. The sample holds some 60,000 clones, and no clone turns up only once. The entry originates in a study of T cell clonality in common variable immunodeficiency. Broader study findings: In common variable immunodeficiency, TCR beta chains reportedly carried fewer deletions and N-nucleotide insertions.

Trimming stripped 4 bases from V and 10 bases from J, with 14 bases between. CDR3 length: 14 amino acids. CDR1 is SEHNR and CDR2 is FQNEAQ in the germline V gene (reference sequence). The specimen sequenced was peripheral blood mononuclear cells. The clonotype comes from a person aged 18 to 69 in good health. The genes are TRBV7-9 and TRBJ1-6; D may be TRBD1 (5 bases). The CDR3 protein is CASSSNTRESPLHF. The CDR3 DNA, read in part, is TGTGCCAGCAGCTCCAACACCAGGGAATCACCC. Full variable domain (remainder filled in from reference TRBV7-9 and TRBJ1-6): DTGVSQNPRHKITKRGQNVTFRCDPISEHNRLYWYRQTLGQGPEFLTYFQNEAQLEKSRLLSDRFSAERPKGSFSTLEIQRTEQGDSAMYLCASSSNTRESPLHFGNGTRLTVT.